Presented here are 15 T cell receptor beta chains from one specimen sequenced in a study of T-cell reconstitution after alpha-beta-depleted transplantation in children. Construction of the TCRbeta library involved unique molecular identifiers. Each CDR3 protein gets one entry after TCRdb re-called the PCR reads with MiXCR. The data contain more than 300,000 distinct CDR3 sequences, around 15% of them singletons. This sample comprised PBMCs, mostly from graft donor cells, obtained 360 days after TCRalphabeta/CD19-depleted stem cell transplant. All receptors come from a male patient between 2 and 9 years old who had a stem cell transplant for acute lymphoblastic leukemia, so the T cells may come from the graft donor.

This chain connects TRBV20-1 to TRBJ1-1; D might be TRBD1 (5 bases). Germline V gene lookup returns CDR1 DFQATT and CDR2 SNEGSKA (reference sequence). CDR3 size: 17 residues. With 1 base removed from V and 0 bases from J, the gap between germline ends came to 18 bases. CDR3 amino acids: CSARGWGREAMNTEAFF. CDR3 nucleotides: TGCAGTGCTAGAGGTTGGGGACGGGAAGCGATGAACACTGAAGCTTTCTTT.

The chain is built from TRBV10-3 and TRBJ2-3; D is uncertain. V gave up 7 bases and J gave up 0 bases, with 14 bases separating them. The germline V gene has CDR1 ENHRY and CDR2 SYGVKD. The CDR3 has 15 amino acids. CDR3 bases: TGTGCCATCAACCCGACTCGTTATAGCACAGATACGCAGTATTTT. This codes for CAINPTRYSTDTQYF.

This clonotype was counted a few times. The chain links TRBV10-3 to TRBJ1-1, with D perhaps TRBD1 (5 bases). The CDR3 has 13 amino acids. The V gene lost 6 bases and the J gene lost 1 base, with 9 bases spanning the gap. Germline CDR1 is ENHRY and CDR2 is SYGVKD. The CDR3 DNA reads as TGTGCCATCAGCGCTGACAGGAACACTGAAGCTTTCTTT. Translating it yields CAISADRNTEAFF.

This clonotype was observed a few times. The V call is TRBV12-3 or TRBV12-4, the J call TRBJ2-7, with 7 bases that match TRBD1. The CDR3 extends over 17 amino acids. The V and J ends lost 5 bases and 7 bases, in that order; junction bases with no gene match: 20. The CDR3 nucleotides read TGTGCCAGCAGTCACCCCATCGGACAGGCGCTTATGAGGGAGCAGTACTTC. It is translated as CASSHPIGQALMREQYF.

CDR3 amino acids: CASSLQGEQYF. The CDR3 DNA follows: TGTGCCAGCAGTTTACAGGGCGAGCAGTACTTC. The gene calls are TRBV28 and TRBJ2-7, with a tentative D call TRBD1 (5 bases). The CDR3 spans 11 residues. Trimming pared 2 bases from V and 6 bases from J, leaving 5 bases between. Germline V gives CDR1 MDHEN, CDR2 SYDVKM.

The V and J genes are TRBV6-1 and TRBJ2-3, with D perhaps matching TRBD1 (6 bases). The CDR3 loop spans 16 amino acids. The germline CDR1 and CDR2 sequences are MNHNS and SASEGT. V shed 4 bases and J shed 1 base, with 15 bases lying between them. In DNA form, the CDR3 reads TGTGCCAGCAGTGGAGGCAGGGGTTTCGGCACAGATACGCAGTATTTT. Amino acids: CASSGGRGFGTDTQYF.

The chain combines TRBV4-3 with TRBJ2-1; 13 bases map to TRBD2. Losses at the gene ends were 5 bases for V and 9 bases for J; bases not matched to a gene: 10. CDR3 length: 16 amino acids. Germline CDR1 reads LGHNA; CDR2 reads YSLEER. CDR3 sequence (DNA): TGCGCCAGCAGCATGGTACTAGCGGGAGGGCCAAGTGAGCAGTTCTTC. Its protein is CASSMVLAGGPSEQFF.

This clonotype came up many times. The rearrangement links TRBV7-6 to TRBJ2-6; possibly TRBD2 for D (6 bases). The V end lost 0 bases, the J end lost 0 bases, and 9 bases lay between the germline ends. CDR3 size: 17 residues. Germline assignment: CDR1 SGHVS and CDR2 FNYEAQ. The CDR3 loop is CASSLASGSSGANVLTF. CDR3 DNA sequence: TGTGCCAGCAGCTTAGCTAGCGGAAGCTCTGGGGCCAACGTCCTGACTTTC.

This clonotype was found a few times. The chain is built from TRBV4-1 and TRBJ2-5, with TRBD2 identical over 9 bases. The CDR3 has 16 amino acids. The V and J ends lost 5 bases and 5 bases, in that order; junction bases with no gene match: 12. The germline CDR1 and CDR2 sequences are MGHRA and YSYEKL. The CDR3 loop is CASSGLASTEGETQYF. In DNA form, the CDR3 reads TGCGCCAGCAGCGGACTAGCGAGTACCGAGGGGGAGACCCAGTACTTC.

The CDR3 DNA is TGCGCCAGCAGCCGGGAGGGAGGGACCTACGAGCAGTACTTC. Its protein is CASSREGGTYEQYF. The chain recombines TRBV5-1 with TRBJ2-7; 8 bases align to TRBD2. CDR1 is SGHRS, CDR2 YFSETQ, per germline. V lost 4 bases and J lost 2; bases outside the gene matches: 5. This CDR3 has 14 residues.

This chain joins TRBV20-1 and TRBJ2-7, with D unresolved. Per germline, CDR1 DFQATT and CDR2 SNEGSKA (reference sequence). Trimming pared 0 bases from V and 3 bases from J, leaving 6 bases between. This CDR3 is built from 12 residues. The CDR3 loop is CSARDFRYEQYF. DNA for the CDR3: TGCAGTGCTAGAGATTTTCGCTACGAGCAGTACTTC.

This clonotype was counted a few times. The chain combines TRBV24-1 with TRBJ2-1, with TRBD2 matching 11 bases. V gave up 3 bases and J gave up 7 bases; unmatched junction bases: 7. Looked up from germline, CDR1 is KGHDR and CDR2 is SFDVKD. CDR3 size: 16 residues. The CDR3 bases are TGTGCCACCAGTGATATTAGCGGGAGGGCGGATAATGAGCAGTTCTTC. It yields the protein CATSDISGRADNEQFF.

This clonotype occurred a few times. At one of its ends the junction is not consistent with the germline gene, which may arise from a read error. The chain has TRBV5-5 and TRBJ2-2; D gene unclear. Germline lookup yields CDR1 SGHKS and CDR2 YYEKEE (reference sequence). The CDR3 runs 13 residues. The CDR3 nucleotides read TGTGCCAGCAGCTTCCAGAACCCCGGGGAGCTGTTTTTT. Amino acid sequence: CASSFQNPGELFF.

CDR3 amino acids: CASSLRTANTEAFF. CDR3 coding DNA: TGCGCCAGCAGCCTGCGGACTGCGAACACTGAAGCTTTCTTT. The chain uses TRBV4-3 and TRBJ1-1; D ambiguous. CDR1 and CDR2 (germline): LGHNA, YSLEER. The V end was cut by 4 bases, the J end by 1 base, with 10 bases between. This CDR3 comprises 14 residues.

The chain is built from TRBV4-3 and TRBJ2-7; D could derive from TRBD1 or TRBD2 (5 bases each). In germline, CDR1 is LGHNA, CDR2 YSLEER. Trimming stripped 0 bases from V and 5 bases from J, with 14 bases between. This CDR3 is built from 15 residues. CDR3 in amino acids: CASSQDPGRLNEQYF. CDR3 in DNA: TGCGCCAGCAGCCAAGATCCGGGACGGTTAAACGAGCAGTACTTC.